The next 25 T cell receptor beta chains were all read from a single sample in a study of shared clonotypes between healthy human individuals. The table came from immunoSEQ multiplex PCR; TCRdb's copy has only in-frame clones and leaves some out. The repertoire consists of under 2,500,000 clones, with approximately 96% occurring once and the leading ten covering less than 0.15%. The sequencing input was naive CD4+ T cells sorted from blood. Subset here: CD45RA+ positively selected. Every receptor here comes from a man between 18 and 35 years old in good health.

The chain joins TRBV7-6 to TRBJ1-6; no reliable D call. V lost 3 bases, J lost 6 bases, and 9 bases lay in between. The CDR3 runs 14 residues. CDR1 SGHVS and CDR2 FNYEAQ come from the germline V gene. CDR3 amino acids: CASSLRTSNSPLHF. DNA for the CDR3: TGTGCCAGCAGCTTGAGGACTAGTAATTCACCCCTCCACTTT. The whole variable domain, remainder taken from reference TRBV7-6 and TRBJ1-6, is GAGVSQSPRYKVTKRGQDVALRCDPISGHVSLYWYRQALGQGPEFLTYFNYEAQQDKSGLPNDRFSAERPEGSISTLTIQRTEQRDSAMYRCASSLRTSNSPLHFGNGTRLTVT.

As to this clone: The same CDR3 can be traced to other DNA sequences in this sample. V gene TRBV5-1 combines with J gene TRBJ2-3; perhaps TRBD2 as D (5 bases). V gave up 7 bases and J gave up 0 bases, with 15 bases separating them. The CDR3 is made up of 15 amino acids. CDR1 and CDR2 (germline): SGHRS, YFSETQ. The CDR3 DNA follows: TGCGCCAGCTCTCCCGGAGGATTTAGCACAGATACGCAGTATTTT. The encoded protein is CASSPGGFSTDTQYF.

CDR3 region: CASSLAGDEQYF. The CDR3 DNA is TGTGCCAGCAGTTTAGCGGGGGACGAGCAGTACTTC. The chain is built from TRBV28 and TRBJ2-7; 7 bases fit TRBD2. With 2 bases clipped from V and 5 bases from J, the junction kept 0 bases outside the gene matches. CDR3 length equals 12 residues. The germline gives CDR1 MDHEN, CDR2 SYDVKM.

The chain joins TRBV19 to TRBJ1-5, with 9 positions matching TRBD1. This CDR3 spans 15 amino acids. Germline V gene sequence: CDR1 LNHDA, CDR2 SQIVND (reference sequence). The junction had 4 bases not matched to a gene; V was cut back by 0 bases and J by 7 bases. The CDR3 sequence: CASSIETGGRQPQHF. CDR3 nucleotide sequence: TGTGCCAGTAGTATAGAAACAGGGGGCCGGCAGCCCCAGCATTTT.

V gene TRBV5-6 combines with J gene TRBJ1-2; D is possibly TRBD1 (5 bases). The CDR3 consists of 14 residues. Germline V lookup: CDR1 SGHDT, CDR2 YYEEEE. The V and J ends lost 2 bases and 5 bases respectively, with 13 bases between them. The CDR3 DNA reads TGTGCCAGCAGCTTAACCGGGACCCCGTATGGCTACACCTTC. Encoded protein: CASSLTGTPYGYTF.

This rearrangement joins TRBV10-3 to TRBJ2-5, with D perhaps TRBD2 (5 bases). CDR1 and CDR2 (germline): ENHRY, SYGVKD. With 0 bases removed from V and 4 bases from J, the gap between germline ends came to 15 bases. The CDR3 is made up of 16 amino acids. This CDR3 is CAISESKGRSTETQYF. CDR3 coding DNA: TGTGCCATCAGTGAGTCGAAAGGGAGATCGACAGAGACCCAGTACTTC.

The genes are TRBV2 and TRBJ1-4, with D perhaps TRBD1 (6 bases). This CDR3 comprises 14 residues. Trimming pared 5 bases from V and 3 bases from J, leaving 10 bases between. CDR1 and CDR2 (germline): SNHLY, FYNNEI. CDR3 in DNA: TGTGCCAGCAGTCAACAGGGTTCTAATGAAAAACTGTTTTTT. Its protein is CASSQQGSNEKLFF.

For the CDR3, the DNA is TGTGCCAGCAGCTCCCCCCGGACTAGTCCCAGCACCCGACCCGGCGAGCAGTACTTC. Its translation is CASSSPRTSPSTRPGEQYF. The chain carries TRBV11-2 and TRBJ2-7; 7 bases agree with TRBD2. From germline, CDR1 is SGHAT and CDR2 FQNNGV. The CDR3 consists of 19 residues. The trim removed 4 bases at V and 6 bases at J, leaving 24 bases unmatched.

Concerning this clone: This CDR3 is also generated by other DNA sequences in the sample. The rearrangement joins TRBV30 to TRBJ2-7; D is unclear. The CDR3 has 13 amino acids. Germline V gives CDR1 GTSNPN, CDR2 SVGIG (reference sequence). Trimming stripped 2 bases from V and 0 bases from J, with 8 bases between. For the CDR3, the DNA is TGTGCCTGGAGTACGGGCAGCTCCTACGAGCAGTACTTC. It yields the protein CAWSTGSSYEQYF.

The chain employs TRBV4-3 and TRBJ1-1, with D possibly matching TRBD1 (6 bases). Germline CDR1 LGHNA, CDR2 YSLEER. The CDR3 totals 16 residues. Trimming took off 1 base at V and 3 bases at J, with 15 bases between the two ends. CDR3 in DNA: TGCGCCAGCAGCCAAGTGGCCCAGGGGCGCGACACTGAAGCTTTCTTT. Translating it yields CASSQVAQGRDTEAFF.

The genes are TRBV7-2 and TRBJ1-6; D gene ambiguous. This CDR3 has 14 residues. The V gene's germline CDR1 is SGHTA and CDR2 FQGNSA. V was trimmed by 7 bases and J by 5 bases, leaving 12 bases between them. CDR3: CASNQGSNNSPLHF. DNA of the CDR3: TGTGCCAGCAACCAAGGGTCCAATAATTCACCCCTCCACTTT.

This chain uses TRBV10-1 with TRBJ2-7; TRBD1 matches 8 bases. After removal of 0 bases from V and 5 bases from J, the junction contained 6 bases not matched to a gene. Germline V gene sequence: CDR1 WNHNN, CDR2 SYGVQD (reference sequence). The CDR3 runs 15 residues. The DNA for the CDR3 is TGCGCCAGCAGTGAGTCGGGCAGGGGGCTCAACGAGCAGTACTTC. Translating gives CASSESGRGLNEQYF.

Worth noting for this clone: The sample holds other DNA sequences that translate to the same CDR3. The V and J genes are TRBV18 and TRBJ1-1; D gene ambiguous. Germline CDR1 is KGHSH and CDR2 is LQKENI. The CDR3 runs to 13 residues. The V and J ends lost 0 bases and 5 bases respectively, with 7 bases between them. The CDR3: CASSPPVGTEAFF. The CDR3 region has the DNA TGTGCCAGCTCACCACCCGTTGGGACTGAAGCTTTCTTT.

The V gene is TRBV18, the J gene TRBJ1-5; perhaps TRBD1 as D (5 bases). Germline V gene sequence: CDR1 KGHSH, CDR2 LQKENI. The ends were cut back, 3 bases at V and 3 bases at J, with 15 bases in the middle. CDR3 size: 16 residues. The chain's CDR3 is CASSPPGRTFNQPQHF. DNA of the CDR3: TGTGCCAGCTCACCGCCCGGACGGACATTCAATCAGCCCCAGCATTTT.

On this clone: This sample includes further DNA sequences coding for the same CDR3. The chain has TRBV2 and TRBJ2-2; possible D gene TRBD1, 5 bases. V dropped 2 bases and J dropped 4 bases, with 11 bases sitting between them. This CDR3 contains 15 residues. Germline loops: CDR1 SNHLY, CDR2 FYNNEI. The CDR3 bases are TGTGCCAGCAGTGAATCAGGGCAAGGCACCGGGGAGCTGTTTTTT. It translates to CASSESGQGTGELFF.

The chain links TRBV6-5 to TRBJ1-2; TRBD1 matches 9 bases. V lost 5 bases and J lost 5; bases outside the gene matches: 6. The CDR3 loop spans 14 amino acids. The V gene's germline CDR1 is MNHEY and CDR2 SVGAGI. The CDR3 DNA is TGTGCCAGCAGTCCGGGACAGGGATCTTATGGCTACACCTTC. Its protein product is CASSPGQGSYGYTF.

The J gene is TRBJ1-1, the V gene TRBV19; D uncertain. The CDR3 extends over 13 amino acids. Looked up from germline, CDR1 is LNHDA and CDR2 is SQIVND (reference sequence). The V and J ends lost 8 bases and 1 base respectively, with 11 bases between them. CDR3 region: CASFHRANTEAFF. In DNA form, the CDR3 reads TGTGCCAGTTTTCATCGGGCGAACACTGAAGCTTTCTTT.

The chain couples TRBV6-6 to TRBJ1-1; TRBD1 might be the D (5 bases). The CDR3 is 11 residues long. V dropped 6 bases and J dropped 12 bases, with 14 bases sitting between them. Looked up from germline, CDR1 is MNHNY and CDR2 is SVGAGI (reference sequence). Here the CDR3 DNA reads TGTGCCAGCAGCCCCCTAGAGGGGACTTTCTTT. Its protein is CASSPLEGTFF.

The CDR3 region is CASSRGGVNSPLHF. In DNA form, the CDR3 reads TGTGCCAGCAGCCGGGGTGGAGTGAATTCACCCCTCCACTTT. The chain uses TRBV7-2 and TRBJ1-6; D is unresolved. The CDR3 consists of 14 residues. Germline loops: CDR1 SGHTA, CDR2 FQGNSA. Trimming pared 5 bases from V and 7 bases from J, leaving 12 bases between.

This clone was seen a single time. The chain recombines TRBV6-1 with TRBJ2-7; 8 positions agree with TRBD1. Germline values: CDR1 MNHNS, CDR2 SASEGT. The CDR3 contains 14 residues. V was pared by 7 bases and J by 2 bases, with 7 bases of the junction left unmatched. This CDR3 reads CASIVGQGAYEQYF. The CDR3 bases are TGTGCCAGCATAGTAGGACAGGGTGCCTACGAGCAGTACTTC.

The genes are TRBV29-1 and TRBJ2-2; 10 nucleotides align to TRBD1. Trimming took 5 bases from V and 4 from J; bases not matched to a gene: 4. Germline assignment: CDR1 SQVTM and CDR2 ANQGSEA. The CDR3 runs to 14 residues. The CDR3 sequence: CSVSDRGRTGELFF. The DNA for the CDR3 is TGCAGCGTTTCCGACAGGGGGCGCACCGGGGAGCTGTTTTTT.

The V gene is TRBV5-1, the J gene TRBJ2-3; D assignment may be TRBD1 or TRBD2 (5 bases each). The CDR3 covers 16 residues. Germline values: CDR1 SGHRS, CDR2 YFSETQ. Trimming stripped 2 bases from V and 2 bases from J, with 15 bases between. CDR3 sequence: CASSFLRDGSTDTQYF. The CDR3 coding sequence is TGCGCCAGCAGCTTTTTACGGGACGGATCCACAGATACGCAGTATTTT. The whole variable domain, filled in from reference TRBV5-1 and TRBJ2-3, reads KAGVTQTPRYLIKTRGQQVTLSCSPISGHRSVSWYQQTPGQGLQFLFEYFSETQRNKGNFPGRFSGRQFSNSRSEMNVSTLELGDSALYLCASSFLRDGSTDTQYFGPGTRLTVL.

The genes are TRBV7-2 and TRBJ1-4; the D gene is possibly TRBD1 (5 bases). The germline CDR1 and CDR2 sequences are SGHTA and FQGNSA. This CDR3 is built from 13 residues. Between the trimmed V and J ends, which lost 3 bases and 7 bases, there was a span of 9 bases. Written as DNA, the CDR3 is TGTGCCAGCAGCTTCGGTGGGGGTGAAAAACTGTTTTTT. Its translation is CASSFGGGEKLFF.

The chain couples TRBV4-1 to TRBJ1-5; TRBD1 matches at 11 bases. Germline-derived CDR1 and CDR2 are MGHRA and YSYEKL. With V trimmed by 1 base and J by 0 bases, 2 bases remained unmatched. The CDR3 loop spans 17 amino acids. In DNA form, the CDR3 reads TGCGCCAGCAGCCAAGGGACAGGGGGCTATAGCAATCAGCCCCAGCATTTT. Translated, it gives CASSQGTGGYSNQPQHF.

This CDR3 is CASTQSLAVGLYPGEQYF. As DNA, the CDR3 is TGTGCCAGCACCCAATCACTAGCTGTGGGTTTATACCCCGGCGAGCAGTACTTC. The chain employs TRBV13 and TRBJ2-7; the D gene is possibly TRBD2 (6 bases). The V gene lost 7 bases and the J gene lost 6 bases, with 31 bases spanning the gap. Germline V lookup: CDR1 PRHDT, CDR2 FYEKMQ (reference sequence). The CDR3 is 18 residues long.